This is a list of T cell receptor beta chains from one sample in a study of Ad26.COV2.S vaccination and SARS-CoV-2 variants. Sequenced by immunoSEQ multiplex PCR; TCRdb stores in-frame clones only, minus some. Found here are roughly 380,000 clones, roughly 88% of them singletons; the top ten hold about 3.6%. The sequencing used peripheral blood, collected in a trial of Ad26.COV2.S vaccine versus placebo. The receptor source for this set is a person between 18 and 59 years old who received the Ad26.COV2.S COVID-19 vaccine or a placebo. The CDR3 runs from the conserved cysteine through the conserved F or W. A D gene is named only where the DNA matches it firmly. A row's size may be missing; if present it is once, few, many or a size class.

TGTGCCAGCAGTCCCGGACAGGCTGTTTCACCCCTCCACTTT,CASSPGQAVSPLHF,TRBV6-5,few,TRBD1,14,TRBJ1-6
TGTGCCAGCAGCTTAACGAAGGACGAGCAGTACTTC,CASSLTKDEQYF,TRBV11-2,NA,NA,12,TRBJ2-7
TGTGCCAGCAGCCTCGTCAGAACAGGGTTCACCGGGGAGCTGTTTTTT,CASSLVRTGFTGELFF,TRBV7-8,NA,NA,16,TRBJ2-2
TGTGCCAGCAGACCCTTCACACAAAATTCACCCCTCCACTTT,CASRPFTQNSPLHF,TRBV6-5,NA,NA,14,TRBJ1-6
TGTGCCTGGAGTTGGCAGGGGGCTAAGCAAAAACTGTTTTTT,CAWSWQGAKQKLFF,TRBV30,NA,TRBD1,14,TRBJ1-4
TGTGCCAGCAGTTTAGGACCCCATCAGCCCCAGCATTTT,CASSLGPHQPQHF,TRBV12-3/TRBV12-4,NA,NA,13,TRBJ1-5
TGCGCCAGCAGCTTGGGACAGACAGGGTTGGGAGCTTTCTTT,CASSLGQTGLGAFF,TRBV5-1,NA,TRBD1,14,TRBJ1-1
TGTGCCAGCAGCGTAGGGCCGATAACAGGGAGTGGAAAAGAGACCCAGTACTTC,CASSVGPITGSGKETQYF,TRBV9,NA,NA,18,TRBJ2-5
TGTGCCAGCACCAAGGGGCGTCGTACCGGCCAAGAGACCCAGTACTTC,CASTKGRRTGQETQYF,TRBV11-1,NA,NA,16,TRBJ2-5
TGCGCCAGCAGCCAAGAGGACAGGGGAAACACTGAAGCTTTCTTT,CASSQEDRGNTEAFF,TRBV4-1,NA,TRBD1,15,TRBJ1-1
TGTGCCAGCAGCGTCGGGGGAGGCGAAGCTTTCTTT,CASSVGGGEAFF,TRBV5-6,NA,NA,12,TRBJ1-1
TGTGCCACCGGACAACGACAGGGGGCCAGCTACAATGAGCAGTTCTTC,CATGQRQGASYNEQFF,TRBV24-1,NA,TRBD1,16,TRBJ2-1
TGTGCCAGCAGTCCCCGGCAGGGGAGCTCCTACAATGAGCAGTTCTTC,CASSPRQGSSYNEQFF,TRBV27,NA,NA,16,TRBJ2-1
TGTGCCAGCAGTTTTCCGGGACAGGGGGCTTACGAGCAGTACTTC,CASSFPGQGAYEQYF,TRBV6-2/TRBV6-3,NA,TRBD1,15,TRBJ2-7
TGTGCCAGCAGCTTGGGGTTGGGGACTCAGGGTTCCTACGAGCAGTACTTC,CASSLGLGTQGSYEQYF,TRBV5-5,NA,NA,17,TRBJ2-7
TGTGCCACCAGTGATGGACAGGGGAACTATGGCTACACCTTC,CATSDGQGNYGYTF,TRBV24-1,NA,TRBD1,14,TRBJ1-2
TGTGCCAGCAGTGAATACTTCAGGGGACTAGCCAAAAACATTCAGTACTTC,CASSEYFRGLAKNIQYF,TRBV2,NA,NA,17,TRBJ2-4
TGTGCCAGCAGAGGGACTAGCGGGGGTTACGAGCAGTACTTC,CASRGTSGGYEQYF,TRBV2,once,TRBD2,14,TRBJ2-7
TGTGCCAGCAGCTTCCTTCCCGGGGGCGATGAGCAGTTCTTC,CASSFLPGGDEQFF,TRBV14,NA,NA,14,TRBJ2-1
TGTGCCAGCAGCCCCATCCACCCCGAGCAGTACTTC,CASSPIHPEQYF,TRBV4-2,NA,NA,12,TRBJ2-7
TGTGCCAGCAGCCCTGTTTCGGGACTAGGGCAGTACTTC,CASSPVSGLGQYF,TRBV12-3/TRBV12-4,NA,TRBD2,13,TRBJ2-7
TGCGCCAGCAGCACGGGACAGGGGGCGACTACCTACGAGCAGTACTTC,CASSTGQGATTYEQYF,TRBV5-1,NA,TRBD1,16,TRBJ2-7
TGTGCCAGCAGCCAAGGGAGACCCACCGGAGAGCTGTTTTTT,CASSQGRPTGELFF,TRBV7-9,once,NA,14,TRBJ2-2
TGTGCCACCAGTTTTCAGGGGGGCTACGAGCAGTACTTC,CATSFQGGYEQYF,TRBV24-1,once,NA,13,TRBJ2-7
TGTGCCAGCAGCTTAGGGGCTAGCGGGGGTGGCGATACGCAGTATTTT,CASSLGASGGGDTQYF,TRBV7-6,NA,TRBD2,16,TRBJ2-3
TGTGCCAGCAGCTTGAGTCTCTCTGAGCAGTACTTC,CASSLSLSEQYF,TRBV5-6,NA,NA,12,TRBJ2-7
TGCGCCAGCAGCCCCATGCCGGGACTAGCGGGAGACTCCTACAATGAGCAGTTCTTC,CASSPMPGLAGDSYNEQFF,TRBV5-1,NA,TRBD2,19,TRBJ2-1
TGCGCCAGCAGCTTGGTGCTGGACGGAAACTACGAGCAGTACTTC,CASSLVLDGNYEQYF,TRBV5-1,few,NA,15,TRBJ2-7
TGTGCCAGCAGCGCCCGCCCAAAGAACACCGGGGAGCTGTTTTTT,CASSARPKNTGELFF,TRBV7-7,NA,NA,15,TRBJ2-2
TGTGCCAGTAGTAGACGTGGGACAGGGGTCGCAAACACCATATATTTT,CASSRRGTGVANTIYF,TRBV19,NA,TRBD1,16,TRBJ1-3
TGTGCCAGCAGCTTGAGACAGGGGACTACCGGGGAGCTGTTTTTT,CASSLRQGTTGELFF,TRBV11-2,NA,TRBD1,15,TRBJ2-2
TGTGCCAGCAGCACGACAGGGAACTATGGCTACACCTTC,CASSTTGNYGYTF,TRBV9,once,TRBD1,13,TRBJ1-2
TGCGCCAGCAGCCCTGGTTGGGGAGGACCCCCGGGTAACTATGGCTACACCTTC,CASSPGWGGPPGNYGYTF,TRBV5-1,NA,NA,18,TRBJ1-2
TGTGCCAGTAGTGGGCGCGGGGGGGTGGAGACCCAGTACTTC,CASSGRGGVETQYF,TRBV19,NA,TRBD2,14,TRBJ2-5
TGTGCCATCAGTGAGTCTCCCCCCCTAGCGGGGTATCCGCACGAGCAGTACTTC,CAISESPPLAGYPHEQYF,TRBV10-3,NA,TRBD2,18,TRBJ2-7
TGTGCCAGCAGTTTGCCCCGCAGCCCAGTCACAGATACGCAGTATTTT,CASSLPRSPVTDTQYF,TRBV28,NA,NA,16,TRBJ2-3
TGCACCAGCAGTACACTACGACAGGGGGGGACCTACGAGCAGTACTTC,CTSSTLRQGGTYEQYF,TRBV1,once,NA,16,TRBJ2-7
TGTGCCAGCAGCTTAACGGGCAAAATCAATCAGCCCCAGCATTTT,CASSLTGKINQPQHF,TRBV7-3,few,NA,15,TRBJ1-5
TGCGCCAGCAGCCAAGTTAGACAGGGACACGAGCAGTACTTC,CASSQVRQGHEQYF,TRBV4-1,NA,TRBD1,14,TRBJ2-7
TGTGCCAGCAGCATGGGGACCACCGGGGAGCTGTTTTTT,CASSMGTTGELFF,TRBV5-4,NA,NA,13,TRBJ2-2
TGTGCCAGCAGCGACCGGGGTACAGATCAGCCCCAGCATTTT,CASSDRGTDQPQHF,TRBV11-2,NA,NA,14,TRBJ1-5
TGTGCCAGCAGTTACTCGACTGGTAAAGAGACCCAGTACTTC,CASSYSTGKETQYF,TRBV6-5,once,NA,14,TRBJ2-5
TGTGCCAGTAGACTAGGAACAGATACGCAGTATTTT,CASRLGTDTQYF,TRBV27,NA,NA,12,TRBJ2-3
TGTGCCAGCAGTTACACAGCTTATAGCAATCAGCCCCAGCATTTT,CASSYTAYSNQPQHF,TRBV6-2/TRBV6-3,NA,NA,15,TRBJ1-5
TGTGCCAGTTCTATCCGGGACACGGATAATGAAAAACTGTTTTTT,CASSIRDTDNEKLFF,TRBV19,once,NA,15,TRBJ1-4
TGTGCCAGCTCACCGGGCGCCGGCTCTGGAAACACCATATATTTT,CASSPGAGSGNTIYF,TRBV18,NA,NA,15,TRBJ1-3
TGTGCCAGCAGCCAAGATGTTGCAGGGGGCCTGAATGAGCAGTTCTTC,CASSQDVAGGLNEQFF,TRBV4-2,NA,TRBD1,16,TRBJ2-1
TGCGCCAGCAGTGAGACCTCCCAGGGGCCCCAAGAGACCCAGTACTTC,CASSETSQGPQETQYF,TRBV10-1,NA,NA,16,TRBJ2-5
TGTGCCAGCAGCCACACCCTCGGGGGGCTAGCGGGGACCACCGGGGAGCTGTTTTTT,CASSHTLGGLAGTTGELFF,TRBV3-1/TRBV3-2,NA,TRBD2,19,TRBJ2-2
TGCAGCGTTGTGGATAAAGGGGGGCGCCAGTACTTC,CSVVDKGGRQYF,TRBV29-1,once,NA,12,TRBJ2-5
TGTGCCTGGGGGGGACAGTTGAACACCGGGGAGCTGTTTTTT,CAWGGQLNTGELFF,TRBV30,NA,TRBD1,14,TRBJ2-2
TGTGCCAGCAGCCTGGGACTGAACACTGAAGCTTTCTTT,CASSLGLNTEAFF,TRBV14,NA,NA,13,TRBJ1-1
TGTGCCACCAGCGGCTACAGGGGAAACAATCAGCCCCAGCATTTT,CATSGYRGNNQPQHF,TRBV15,NA,TRBD1,15,TRBJ1-5
TGTGCCAGCAGCATAGGGACAGGAAGATCACCCCTCCACTTT,CASSIGTGRSPLHF,TRBV7-3,NA,TRBD1,14,TRBJ1-6